The source of this T cell receptor beta chain is a study of blood T cell repertoires in COVID-19. Whole-study context: T cells, B-cell-depleted T cells, or PBMCs supplied cDNA or gDNA.

Here immunoSEQ multiplex PCR was the method, and the copy in TCRdb shows in-frame clones only, minus some. The sample lists some 74,000 clones, approximately 80% occurring once. The sample holds one count of this clone. This sequence originates from a woman in her 50s with acute or convalescent COVID-19. The sequencing input was peripheral blood.

This chain's CDR3 is CSVGRDTETQYF. The DNA of the CDR3 is TGCAGCGTTGGACGGGACACCGAGACCCAGTACTTC. The J gene is TRBJ2-5, the V gene TRBV29-1; the D gene is possibly TRBD1 (6 bases). V shed 4 bases and J shed 5 bases, with 11 bases lying between them. Germline V CDR1 and CDR2: SQVTM, ANQGSEA. This CDR3 has 12 residues. The full variable domain, rest sourced from reference TRBV29-1 and TRBJ2-5, is SAVISQKPSRDICQRGTSLTIQCQVDSQVTMMFWYRQQPGQSLTLIATANQGSEATYESGFVIDKFPISRPNLTFSTLTVSNMSPEDSSIYLCSVGRDTETQYFGPGTRLLVL.